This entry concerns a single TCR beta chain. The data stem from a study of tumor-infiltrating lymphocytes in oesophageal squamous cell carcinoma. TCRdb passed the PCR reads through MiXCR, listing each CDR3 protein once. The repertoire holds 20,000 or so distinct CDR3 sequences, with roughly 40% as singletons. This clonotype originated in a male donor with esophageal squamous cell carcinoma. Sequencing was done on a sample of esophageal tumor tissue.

In nucleotides, the CDR3 is TGTGCCAGCAGTTTAGGGGGCTTCAATCAGCCCCAGCATTTT. Protein sequence: CASSLGGFNQPQHF. The chain is built from TRBV12-3 or TRBV12-4 and TRBJ1-5; D possibly corresponds to TRBD1 (5 bases). Trimming cost V 1 base and J 3 bases, with 7 bases left between them. This CDR3 contains 14 residues.